The 17 T cell receptor beta chains in this list originate from one sample, sequenced in a study of CD8+CD57+ T cells in acquired aplastic anemia (dated by TCRdb to 2017 to 2018). TCRdb records Illumina HiSeq 2000 as the sequencer. Genomic DNA was used as template for profiling of TCR beta VDJ combinations and CDR3 sequences. Through fastp at Q25 and MiXCR, TCRdb rebuilt clones from the public reads, retaining in-frame beta chains. Each record represents a unique CDR3 protein, reported with the most common genes and DNA among its rows. In this sample the table shows a few hundred thousand distinct CDR3 sequences, over 60% of which occur a single time. The biggest ten clones account for 25% to 30% of the sample. The source material was sorted CD4+, CD8+, or CD8+CD57+ T cells (not recorded which) from PBMCs. The receptors derive from a human donor in good health.

This clonotype was observed a single time. The chain has TRBV2 and TRBJ2-5, with D possibly matching TRBD2 (6 bases). Germline loops: CDR1 SNHLY, CDR2 FYNNEI. V was shortened by 3 bases and J by 5 bases, with 16 bases between the two germline ends. The CDR3 sequence is 15 residues long. The chain's CDR3 is CASSDPTRGSETQYF. CDR3 DNA: TGTGCCAGCAGTGACCCCACTCGGGGGTCGGAGACCCAGTACTTC.

This clonotype has a handful of counts. V usage is TRBV6-1 and J usage is TRBJ2-3; D is undetermined. The V gene lost 5 bases and the J gene lost 5 bases, with 11 bases spanning the gap. CDR3 size: 13 residues. CDR1 is MNHNS, CDR2 SASEGT, per germline. CDR3 sequence (DNA): TGTGCCAGCAGTTACCCGCCCGGAGATACGCAGTATTTT. It is translated as CASSYPPGDTQYF.

The chain uses TRBV29-1 and TRBJ2-7; 7 bases match TRBD2. The V gene end was trimmed by 8 bases and the J gene end by 6 bases; junction bases not matched to a gene: 4. Germline V lookup: CDR1 SQVTM, CDR2 ANQGSEA. The CDR3 extends over 10 amino acids. The CDR3 reads CSRGGFEQYF. The CDR3, as DNA: TGCAGCAGGGGAGGGTTCGAGCAGTACTTC.

As regards this clonotype: With a much larger clone just one base away, this may be a read error. CDR3 loop: CASSQDWGGGRSNPPQHF. The CDR3 DNA reads as TGCGCCAGCAGCCAAGATTGGGGGGGCGGAAGGAGCAATCCGCCCCAGCATTTT. The rearrangement uses TRBV4-3 and TRBJ1-5; a possible D gene is TRBD1 (6 bases). From germline, CDR1 is LGHNA and CDR2 YSLEER. The CDR3 is made up of 18 amino acids.

Concerning this clonotype itself: This may arise from a read error, as a much more abundant clone is one base away. The J gene is TRBJ2-2, the V gene TRBV24-1; a weak D match, TRBD1 (5 bases). Germline assignment: CDR1 KGHDR and CDR2 SFDVKD. Trimming took off 3 bases at V and 6 bases at J, with 7 bases between the two ends. This CDR3 is 13 amino acids long. The CDR3 nucleotides read TGTGCCACCAGTGATGGGGCGGCCGGGGAGCTGTTTTTT. Its translation: CATSDGAAGELFF.

The sample holds many counts of this clonotype. The chain links TRBV5-8 to TRBJ1-2; D may be TRBD1 (5 bases). The ends were cut back, 5 bases at V and 8 bases at J, with 16 bases in the middle. The CDR3 loop spans 13 amino acids. CDR1 and CDR2 (germline): SGHTS, YDEGEE. CDR3 sequence (DNA): TGTGCCAGCAGTTCCATGGGGGGTCAAGGCTACACCTTC. The encoded protein is CASSSMGGQGYTF. Looking up the rest from reference TRBV5-8 and TRBJ1-2 gives the full variable domain: EAGVTQSPTHLIKTRGQQATLRCSPISGHTSVYWYQQALGLGLQFLLWYDEGEERNRGNFPPRFSGRQFPNYSSELNVNALELEDSALYLCASSSMGGQGYTFGSGTRLTVV.

For this clonotype: A read error is possible here, since a much larger clone lies one base away. The rearrangement uses TRBV10-3 and TRBJ1-1, with 9 bases fitting TRBD1. The CDR3 extends over 15 amino acids. The V gene's germline CDR1 is ENHRY and CDR2 SYGVKD. The CDR3 DNA reads as TGTTCCATCAGTGAGGCGGGACAGGGTAAAACTGAAGCTTTCTTT. Its translation is CSISEAGQGKTEAFF.

Comments on this clonotype: The germline gene is not matched at one end of the junction; a read error may be the cause. This chain connects TRBV6-4 to TRBJ2-5, with D tentatively TRBD2 (6 bases). This CDR3 is built from 12 residues. Per the germline V gene, CDR1 is MRHNA and CDR2 is SNTAGT. CDR3 bases: TGTGCCAGCAGTGACGGGGGGTCCGGGATTTCATTC. Its translation: CASSDGGSGISF.

V usage is TRBV20-1 and J usage is TRBJ2-1; TRBD2 matches 7 bases. This CDR3 has 18 amino acids. The J segment lost 0 bases and the V segment lost 1 base, leaving 12 bases of the junction unmatched. Germline V gives CDR1 DFQATT, CDR2 SNEGSKA (reference sequence). CDR3 nucleotide sequence: TGCAGTGCTAGAGTCCTAATGGGGGGGTTAAGCTCCTACAATGAGCAGTTCTTC. Protein product: CSARVLMGGLSSYNEQFF.

This clonotype appeared many times. This chain uses TRBV7-6 with TRBJ2-7; 11 positions agree with TRBD2. This CDR3 region has 17 residues. The V gene end was trimmed by 2 bases and the J gene end by 1 base; junction bases not matched to a gene: 7. From germline, CDR1 is SGHVS and CDR2 FNYEAQ. The CDR3 loop reads CASSLLQLAGESYEQYF. The CDR3 DNA reads as TGTGCCAGCAGCTTACTCCAACTAGCGGGAGAGTCCTACGAGCAGTACTTC.

The genes are TRBV29-1 and TRBJ2-7; D not resolved. The CDR3 covers 13 residues. The V gene lost 3 bases and the J gene lost 2 bases, with 11 bases spanning the gap. Germline V gene data show CDR1 as SQVTM and CDR2 as ANQGSEA. CDR3 region: CSVESEPTYEQYF. For the CDR3, the DNA is TGCAGCGTTGAGTCGGAGCCTACCTACGAGCAGTACTTC.

A note on this clonotype: The junction departs from the called germline gene at one end, perhaps through a read error. The V and J genes are TRBV9 and TRBJ2-1; D remains ambiguous. Germline V gives CDR1 SGDLS, CDR2 YYNGEE. This CDR3 is 12 amino acids long. The CDR3 bases are TGTGCCGGCAGCGCCACTCAGGATGAGCAGTTCTTC. It yields the protein CAGSATQDEQFF. Together with reference TRBV9 and TRBJ2-1, the CDR3 gives the full variable domain: DSGVTQTPKHLITATGQRVTLRCSPRSGDLSVYWYQQSLDQGLQFLIQYYNGEERAKGNILERFSAQQFPDLHSELNLSSLELGDSALYFCAGSATQDEQFFGPGTRLTVL.

There are many counts of this clonotype. The CDR3 loop reads CASSLSAYRTEAFF. In DNA form, the CDR3 reads TGTGCCAGCAGTTTATCTGCCTACAGAACTGAAGCTTTCTTT. V is TRBV27 and J is TRBJ1-1; D remains ambiguous. The CDR3 covers 14 residues. Germline V gives CDR1 MNHEY, CDR2 SMNVEV (reference sequence). Between the trimmed V and J ends, which lost 0 bases and 5 bases, there was a span of 10 bases.

The CDR3 DNA follows: TGTGCCACCAGCCATCCGCAGGGGGGGCACAATGAGCAGTTCTTC. Amino acid sequence: CATSHPQGGHNEQFF. This chain joins TRBV15 and TRBJ2-1; the D call may be TRBD1 or TRBD2 (7 bases each). V was pared by 5 bases and J by 5 bases, with 16 bases between. CDR3 length: 15 amino acids. CDR1 and CDR2 from the germline V gene are LNHNV and YYDKDF (reference sequence).

The chain carries TRBV10-2 and TRBJ1-5, with 11 bases fitting TRBD1. Looked up from germline, CDR1 is WSHSY and CDR2 is SAAADI. There are 16 residues in the CDR3. J lost 1 base, V lost 2 bases, and 1 base had no gene match. For the CDR3, the DNA is TGCGCCAGCAGTGAGGGACAGGGGGCAAGCAATCAGCCCCAGCATTTT. Protein product: CASSEGQGASNQPQHF.

The J gene is TRBJ1-1, the V gene TRBV9, with TRBD1 matching 9 bases. This CDR3 region has 15 residues. Germline values: CDR1 SGDLS, CDR2 YYNGEE. Losses at the gene ends were 4 bases for V and 4 bases for J; bases not matched to a gene: 8. Here the CDR3 DNA reads TGTGCCAGCAGCTGGACGGGACAGGGTCCCACTGAAGCTTTCTTT. This gives the protein CASSWTGQGPTEAFF.

About this clonotype: A read error may be the cause here, since a much bigger clone is one base away. This sequence joins TRBV20-1 and TRBJ2-5; 7 positions agree with TRBD2. This CDR3 comprises 14 residues. The germline V gene has CDR1 DFQATT and CDR2 SNEGSKA (reference sequence). With 6 bases clipped from V and 2 bases from J, the junction kept 9 bases outside the gene matches. Here the CDR3 DNA reads TGCAGTGCCCCTGGGGGGGGGGAACAAGAGACCCAGTACTTC. Protein: CSAPGGGEQETQYF.